This T cell receptor (beta chain) is drawn from a study of blood T cell repertoires in COVID-19. Background on the study: Researchers got acute and convalescent COVID-19 samples from the United States, Italy and Spain. In each case, the material was cDNA or gDNA derived from T cells, B-cell-depleted T cells, or PBMCs.

In the authors' workflow: Nucleated cell number was recorded as an estimate derived from reference gene primer amplification. The protocol was immunoSEQ multiplex PCR, while the TCRdb copy is restricted to in-frame clones and leaves out a portion. V, J and clone size reflect that table, while D and trimming were determined from the DNA. This sample carries roughly 200,000 clones, around 83% of them seen once, and the ten largest clones take 2.5% to 3%. Germline V lookup: CDR1 MNHNY, CDR2 SVGAGI (reference sequence). The CDR3 has 13 amino acids. After removal of 5 bases from V and 7 bases from J, the junction contained 6 bases not matched to a gene.

The TCR comes from a woman in her twenties or thirties with active or convalescent COVID-19. The V call is TRBV6-6, the J call TRBJ1-2; 8 bases align to TRBD1. The sample comprised peripheral blood. The CDR3 DNA reads as TGTGCCAGCAGTCTCAGGGGGCTAAGTGGCTACACCTTC. Protein sequence: CASSLRGLSGYTF.